The next 20 T cell receptor beta chains were all read from a single sample in a study of blood T cell repertoires in COVID-19. Produced via immunoSEQ multiplex PCR; TCRdb's table is partial and in-frame only. The sample has approximately 300,000 clones, approximately 83% seen once; the top ten hold 3.5% to 5.5%. Source material: PBMCs or T cells enriched from blood (not recorded which). All receptors derive from a woman in her thirties who had recovered from COVID-19.

This chain connects TRBV28 to TRBJ1-6, with 10 bases that match TRBD1. Looked up from germline, CDR1 is MDHEN and CDR2 is SYDVKM. The CDR3 is made up of 16 amino acids. V lost 9 bases, J lost 9 bases, and 14 bases stayed unmatched. The CDR3 here is CASLTGGAVGGSPLHF. CDR3 DNA sequence: TGTGCCAGTTTGACAGGGGGCGCGGTTGGGGGTTCACCCCTCCACTTT. The full variable domain, with the rest looked up from reference TRBV28 and TRBJ1-6, is DVKVTQSSRYLVKRTGEKVFLECVQDMDHENMFWYRQDPGLGLRLIYFSYDVKMKEKGDIPEGYSVSREKKERFSLILESASTNQTSMYLCASLTGGAVGGSPLHFGNGTRLTVT.

The J gene is TRBJ2-7, the V gene TRBV19; possible D gene TRBD1, 6 bases. Trimming pared 2 bases from V and 4 bases from J, leaving 15 bases between. Germline CDR1 and CDR2: LNHDA and SQIVND (reference sequence). The CDR3 consists of 15 residues. CDR3 protein: CASSIIGGELYEQYF. The CDR3 DNA sequence: TGTGCCAGTAGTATAATTGGGGGCGAACTTTACGAGCAGTACTTC. The full variable domain, with the rest looked up from reference TRBV19 and TRBJ2-7, is DGGITQSPKYLFRKEGQNVTLSCEQNLNHDAMYWYRQDPGQGLRLIYYSQIVNDFQKGDIAEGYSVSREKKESFPLTVTSAQKNPTAFYLCASSIIGGELYEQYFGPGTRLTVT.

The V gene is TRBV30, the J gene TRBJ1-6; 9 nucleotides agree with TRBD1. CDR3 length: 12 residues. The germline V gene encodes CDR1 GTSNPN and CDR2 SVGIG (reference sequence). Unmatched junction bases numbered 3, after V lost 3 bases and J lost 12 bases. Here the CDR3 DNA reads TGTGCCTGGAGAAAGGACAGGGGACCCCTCCACTTT. This sequence encodes CAWRKDRGPLHF.

This sequence joins TRBV2 and TRBJ1-6, with D unresolved. This CDR3 region has 15 residues. Trimming cost V 1 base and J 9 bases, with 13 bases left between them. Germline loops: CDR1 SNHLY, CDR2 FYNNEI. CDR3 amino acids: CASSEVGGPGSPLHF. DNA for the CDR3: TGTGCCAGCAGTGAAGTTGGAGGCCCGGGTTCACCCCTCCACTTT. The full variable domain, rest sourced from reference TRBV2 and TRBJ1-6, is EPEVTQTPSHQVTQMGQEVILRCVPISNHLYFYWYRQILGQKVEFLVSFYNNEISEKSEIFDDQFSVERPDGSNFTLKIRSTKLEDSAMYFCASSEVGGPGSPLHFGNGTRLTVT.

This chain uses TRBV2 with TRBJ1-3; weak D call: TRBD1 (5 bases). Germline CDR1 reads SNHLY; CDR2 reads FYNNEI. CDR3 length equals 13 residues. Trimming stripped 7 bases from V and 0 bases from J, with 7 bases between. The CDR3 DNA follows: TGTGCCAGCACGGGACTCTCTGGAAACACCATATATTTT. Protein product: CASTGLSGNTIYF.

The chain has TRBV5-4 and TRBJ1-1, with D perhaps matching TRBD1 (6 bases). The CDR3 consists of 15 residues. The germline gives CDR1 SGHNT, CDR2 YYREEE (reference sequence). Between the trimmed V and J ends, which lost 4 bases and 0 bases, there was a span of 13 bases. CDR3 coding DNA: TGTGCCAGCAGCCGCCGACAGGTAGTGAACACTGAAGCTTTCTTT. Protein: CASSRRQVVNTEAFF. Using reference TRBV5-4 and TRBJ1-1 for the parts outside the CDR3, the full variable domain is ETGVTQSPTHLIKTRGQQVTLRCSSQSGHNTVSWYQQALGQGPQFIFQYYREEENGRGNFPPRFSGLQFPNYSSELNVNALELDDSALYLCASSRRQVVNTEAFFGQGTRLTVV.

The V call is TRBV28, the J call TRBJ1-1; D may be TRBD1 (6 bases). CDR3 size: 12 residues. Germline lookup yields CDR1 MDHEN and CDR2 SYDVKM. V dropped 3 bases and J dropped 10 bases, with 12 bases sitting between them. CDR3 region: CASSLSKGGAFF. CDR3 nucleotide sequence: TGTGCCAGCAGTTTGAGCAAAGGGGGAGCTTTCTTT.

The rearrangement links TRBV2 to TRBJ2-3, with D perhaps matching TRBD2 (5 bases). This CDR3 has 15 amino acids. V lost 6 bases, J lost 1 base, and 14 bases lay in between. Per the germline V gene, CDR1 is SNHLY and CDR2 is FYNNEI. This CDR3 is CASSGGSRGTDTQYF. In DNA, the CDR3 is TGTGCCAGCAGCGGAGGAAGTAGGGGCACAGATACGCAGTATTTT.

The V gene is TRBV7-6, the J gene TRBJ2-6, with 8 bases matching TRBD1. Germline V gene sequence: CDR1 SGHVS, CDR2 FNYEAQ. This CDR3 has 16 amino acids. The ends lost 5 bases at V and 13 bases at J; junction bases unmatched: 16. The CDR3 sequence is CASSQSSGTGGRVLTF. CDR3 bases: TGTGCCAGCAGCCAGAGTTCCGGGACAGGAGGCCGGGTCCTGACTTTC.

The CDR3 region is CASSPSTGGQETQYF. In DNA, the CDR3 is TGTGCCAGCTCACCCTCTACAGGGGGCCAAGAGACCCAGTACTTC. The chain joins TRBV18 to TRBJ2-5, with 8 nucleotides matching TRBD1. This CDR3 has 15 amino acids. The ends lost 3 bases at V and 1 base at J; junction bases unmatched: 4. Germline values: CDR1 KGHSH, CDR2 LQKENI.

The V gene is TRBV7-8, the J gene TRBJ2-7; maybe TRBD1 (6 bases). The V and J ends lost 5 bases and 8 bases respectively, with 19 bases between them. The CDR3 totals 14 residues. Germline values: CDR1 SGHVS, CDR2 FQNEAQ. The CDR3 region is CASSKGTQPTKQYF. In DNA, the CDR3 is TGTGCCAGCAGCAAAGGGACACAGCCTACGAAGCAGTACTTC.

The chain couples TRBV18 to TRBJ1-1; D perhaps matches TRBD1 (6 bases). Per the germline V gene, CDR1 is KGHSH and CDR2 is LQKENI. The V end was cut by 2 bases, the J end by 0 bases, with 16 bases between. The CDR3 extends over 17 amino acids. The DNA of the CDR3 is TGTGCCAGCTCACCAGCTACCTCAGGGGTGCTGAACACTGAAGCTTTCTTT. Translation: CASSPATSGVLNTEAFF.

The chain links TRBV18 to TRBJ1-1; no reliable D call. Germline V gene data show CDR1 as KGHSH and CDR2 as LQKENI. The CDR3 covers 12 residues. With 2 bases removed from V and 8 bases from J, the gap between germline ends came to 9 bases. CDR3 sequence reads: CASSPSGKEAFF. CDR3 sequence (DNA): TGTGCCAGCTCACCATCGGGGAAAGAAGCTTTCTTT.

The chain uses TRBV28 and TRBJ1-3, with a possible D match to TRBD1 (6 bases). V gave up 2 bases and J gave up 8 bases, with 10 bases separating them. The CDR3 totals 13 residues. Germline CDR1 and CDR2: MDHEN and SYDVKM. The CDR3 DNA reads as TGTGCCAGCAGTTTAGCAGGGGAAGACACCATATATTTT. Translated: CASSLAGEDTIYF.

The chain has TRBV28 and TRBJ2-1, with 13 bases fitting TRBD2. The CDR3 has 15 amino acids. CDR1 is MDHEN and CDR2 is SYDVKM in the germline V gene. Trimming at V came to 2 bases and at J to 10 bases, leaving 5 bases not matched to a gene. For the CDR3, the DNA is TGTGCCAGCAGTTTAGGGACTAGCGGGGCGAGGGAGCAGTTCTTC. Amino acid sequence: CASSLGTSGAREQFF.

The J gene is TRBJ2-6, the V gene TRBV10-3; D may be TRBD1 (5 bases). V dropped 7 bases and J dropped 2 bases, with 30 bases sitting between them. Germline CDR1 and CDR2: ENHRY and SYGVKD. The CDR3 is 21 residues long. The CDR3 reads CAIKDGQGTGHSSAGANVLTF. In DNA, the CDR3 is TGTGCCATCAAGGATGGCCAGGGAACAGGTCACTCGTCAGCTGGGGCCAACGTCCTGACTTTC.

This clone has just one count. The V gene is TRBV3-1 (or the pseudogene TRBV3-2), the J gene TRBJ1-1; the match to TRBD1 covers 9 bases. This CDR3 region has 15 residues. The germline CDR1 and CDR2 sequences are LGHDT and YNNKEL (reference sequence). J gave up 5 bases and V 4 bases, and 8 bases lay outside the gene matches. CDR3 sequence (DNA): TGTGCCAGCAGCCCAAGGGACAGGGTGGGGACTGAAGCTTTCTTT. It is translated as CASSPRDRVGTEAFF.

This sequence joins TRBV7-8 and TRBJ1-6; 8 nucleotides agree with TRBD1. This CDR3 contains 17 residues. Looked up from germline, CDR1 is SGHVS and CDR2 is FQNEAQ. V lost 1 base to trimming and J lost 7 bases; unmatched junction nucleotides: 9. CDR3 sequence (DNA): TGTGCCAGCAGCTTAGGGCAGACAGGGGCGCAGAATTCACCCCTCCACTTT. Translation gives CASSLGQTGAQNSPLHF.

With regard to this clone: This sample includes further DNA sequences coding for the same CDR3. The V and J genes are TRBV9 and TRBJ2-3; the match to TRBD2 covers 9 bases. Germline V gives CDR1 SGDLS, CDR2 YYNGEE. V lost 3 bases, J lost 1 base, and 0 bases stayed unmatched. The CDR3 extends over 14 amino acids. CDR3 region: CASSGTSGTDTQYF. CDR3 DNA sequence: TGTGCCAGCAGCGGGACTAGCGGCACAGATACGCAGTATTTT. Variable domain in full (rest from reference TRBV9 and TRBJ2-3): DSGVTQTPKHLITATGQRVTLRCSPRSGDLSVYWYQQSLDQGLQFLIQYYNGEERAKGNILERFSAQQFPDLHSELNLSSLELGDSALYFCASSGTSGTDTQYFGPGTRLTVL.

The chain combines TRBV9 with TRBJ2-7; D might be TRBD1 (6 bases). Trimming took off 4 bases at V and 5 bases at J, with 13 bases between the two ends. The CDR3 totals 13 residues. Germline assignment: CDR1 SGDLS and CDR2 YYNGEE. The CDR3 is CASSPQDSDEQYF. In DNA form, the CDR3 reads TGTGCCAGCAGCCCGCAGGACAGTGACGAGCAGTACTTC.